Reported below is one T cell receptor (beta chain). Ages ranged from about 18 to 89 years, with residence in some 25 US areas. Assignments of participants to cohorts depended upon their own reported clinical history. The data belong to a study of blood T cell repertoires in COVID-19. The wider study: The origin of the acute and convalescent COVID-19 samples was the United States, Italy and Spain.

Clones were sequenced by immunoSEQ multiplex PCR, and TCRdb holds only the in-frame ones, with some missing. The sample has around 180,000 clones, about 77% seen once. This TCR came from a woman aged 50 to 65 with acute COVID-19. Sequenced: PBMCs or T cells enriched from blood (not recorded which).

This chain's CDR3 is CASSLPVGGGEKLFF. For the CDR3, the DNA is TGTGCCAGCAGCCTTCCGGTCGGGGGTGGTGAAAAACTGTTTTTT. The chain combines TRBV28 with TRBJ1-4, with a tentative D call TRBD1 (5 bases). This CDR3 has 15 amino acids. V dropped 6 bases and J dropped 7 bases, with 18 bases sitting between them. The germline CDR1 and CDR2 sequences are MDHEN and SYDVKM.